This entry lists 16 T cell receptor beta chains sequenced from one sample in a study of Tregs in tolerant kidney transplant recipients. Only in-frame clones appear in the TCRdb table, and some are missing; sequencing was by immunoSEQ multiplex PCR. The data contain approximately 81,000 clones, 90% to 95% of them seen just once; the ten biggest clones take up approximately 1.4%. Related graft donors supplied nonmyeloablative bone marrow transplants, and mixed chimerism was transient. This material consisted of CD4+ T cells from blood (PBMCs), taken 24 months after the transplant. These receptors were taken from a human patient who received a combined kidney and bone marrow transplant. Some of the T cells may derive from the graft donor.

The V call is TRBV7-2, the J call TRBJ1-2; maybe TRBD1 (5 bases). Germline V gene data show CDR1 as SGHTA and CDR2 as FQGNSA. V was pared by 3 bases and J by 4 bases, with 18 bases between. The length of the CDR3 is 16 residues. As DNA, the CDR3 is TGTGCCAGCAGCTTTGGGGGGACGGGGTTCGGCTATGGCTACACCTTC. Encoded protein: CASSFGGTGFGYGYTF.

This clone was recorded only once. This chain joins TRBV4-1 and TRBJ1-2, with D maybe TRBD1 (5 bases). Germline CDR1 MGHRA, CDR2 YSYEKL. The V end lost 4 bases, the J end lost 6 bases, and 18 bases lay between the germline ends. The CDR3 has 15 amino acids. CDR3 nucleotide sequence: TGCGCCAGCAGCCCCGGGGCGGGGATTATCGATGGCTACACCTTC. Translated, it gives CASSPGAGIIDGYTF.

The chain uses TRBV4-2 and TRBJ1-2, with D uncertain. Trimming removed 4 bases at V and 4 bases at J, with 22 bases between. Germline V lookup: CDR1 LGHNA, CDR2 YNFKEQ. The CDR3 contains 17 residues. CDR3 residues: CASSPSRVEGSGYGYTF. The CDR3 DNA sequence: TGTGCCAGCAGCCCATCGCGGGTCGAGGGCTCTGGCTATGGCTACACCTTC.

The rearrangement links TRBV9 to TRBJ2-3; D is possibly TRBD2 (5 bases). V gave up 0 bases and J gave up 5 bases, with 13 bases separating them. This CDR3 is built from 15 residues. From germline, CDR1 is SGDLS and CDR2 YYNGEE. The CDR3 nucleotides read TGTGCCAGCAGCGTAGGAGGGAGCCAGAGAGATACGCAGTATTTT. Translated: CASSVGGSQRDTQYF.

This clone was seen only once. The V call is TRBV5-8, the J call TRBJ2-3, with 8 bases fitting TRBD2. The CDR3 is 14 residues long. Losses at the gene ends were 7 bases for V and 6 bases for J; bases not matched to a gene: 10. Per the germline V gene, CDR1 is SGHTS and CDR2 is YDEGEE. The CDR3 sequence: CASRRSGGPDTQYF. The CDR3, as DNA: TGTGCCAGCCGACGGAGCGGGGGCCCGGATACGCAGTATTTT.

The CDR3 DNA sequence: TGCAGCGTTGTAGGGTACAGGGGGTATAAGAATGAGCAGTTCTTC. Encoded protein: CSVVGYRGYKNEQFF. This chain joins TRBV29-1 and TRBJ2-1; TRBD1 agrees at 8 bases. The trim removed 4 bases at V and 7 bases at J, leaving 12 bases unmatched. The CDR3 runs 15 residues. Per germline, CDR1 SQVTM and CDR2 ANQGSEA.

The chain is built from TRBV13 and TRBJ1-2, with D tentatively TRBD1 (6 bases). This CDR3 is 15 amino acids long. V shed 1 base and J shed 4 bases, with 13 bases lying between them. The germline CDR1 and CDR2 sequences are PRHDT and FYEKMQ (reference sequence). The CDR3 loop reads CASSLDRAATYGYTF. The CDR3 DNA is TGTGCCAGCAGCTTAGACAGGGCGGCTACCTATGGCTACACCTTC.

This clone was seen more than once but under ten times. The CDR3 reads CATSRDVSYEQYF. The CDR3 DNA is TGTGCCACCAGCAGAGACGTTTCCTACGAGCAGTACTTC. The V call is TRBV15, the J call TRBJ2-7; D gene unclear. V was pared by 0 bases and J by 1 base, with 4 bases between. Germline-derived CDR1 and CDR2 are LNHNV and YYDKDF (reference sequence). The CDR3 sequence is 13 residues long. Complete variable domain (other parts from reference TRBV15 and TRBJ2-7): DAMVIQNPRYQVTQFGKPVTLSCSQTLNHNVMYWYQQKSSQAPKLLFHYYDKDFNNEADTPDNFQSRRPNTSFCFLDIRSPGLGDTAMYLCATSRDVSYEQYFGPGTRLTVT.

The chain is built from TRBV7-3 and TRBJ2-7, with D possibly TRBD2 on 5 matching bases. V was pared by 4 bases and J by 0 bases, with 13 bases between. CDR1 and CDR2 from the germline V gene are SGHTA and FQGTGA. The CDR3 extends over 15 amino acids. The CDR3 loop is CASSSYSVSSYEQYF. In DNA, the CDR3 is TGTGCCAGCAGCTCTTATAGCGTCAGCTCCTACGAGCAGTACTTC. Based on the CDR3 plus reference TRBV7-3 and TRBJ2-7, the full variable domain is GAGVSQTPSNKVTEKGKYVELRCDPISGHTALYWYRQSLGQGPEFLIYFQGTGAADDSGLPNDRFFAVRPEGSVSTLKIQRTERGDSAVYLCASSSYSVSSYEQYFGPGTRLTVT.

The chain couples TRBV14 to TRBJ1-2; D unresolved. V was pared by 0 bases and J by 7 bases, with 9 bases between. The CDR3 loop spans 13 amino acids. Germline values: CDR1 SGHDN, CDR2 FVKESK. CDR3 nucleotide sequence: TGTGCCAGCAGCCAAGAGGTCCACGGTGGCTACACCTTC. Translated: CASSQEVHGGYTF.

The sample holds one count of this clone. The genes are TRBV19 and TRBJ1-5; D remains ambiguous. The germline gives CDR1 LNHDA, CDR2 SQIVND (reference sequence). The CDR3 covers 14 residues. Trimming removed 3 bases at V and 3 bases at J, with 9 bases between. CDR3 protein: CASSIFGSNQPQHF. The DNA for the CDR3 is TGTGCCAGTAGTATTTTCGGGTCCAATCAGCCCCAGCATTTT.

The rearrangement uses TRBV27 and TRBJ2-2; 11 bases are shared with TRBD1. The CDR3 extends over 18 amino acids. CDR1 and CDR2 from the germline V gene are MNHEY and SMNVEV (reference sequence). J gave up 6 bases and V 5 bases, and 14 bases lay outside the gene matches. This chain's CDR3 is CASSLSRDRGNQAGELFF. Written as DNA, the CDR3 is TGTGCCAGCAGTCTCTCGCGGGACAGGGGGAACCAGGCCGGGGAGCTGTTTTTT.

The gene calls are TRBV2 and TRBJ1-1; 7 bases are a match to TRBD1. CDR3 length: 14 amino acids. J lost 3 bases, V lost 7 bases, and 8 bases had no gene match. Germline lookup yields CDR1 SNHLY and CDR2 FYNNEI. The CDR3 DNA reads as TGTGCCAGCACCAGACAGGGAAAGGACACTGAAGCTTTCTTT. Translation gives CASTRQGKDTEAFF.

J is TRBJ1-4 and V is TRBV27, with D perhaps TRBD1 (5 bases). This CDR3 has 13 residues. The germline V gene has CDR1 MNHEY and CDR2 SMNVEV (reference sequence). With 4 bases removed from V and 7 bases from J, the gap between germline ends came to 10 bases. CDR3 region: CASSSGGVEKLFF. Written as DNA, the CDR3 is TGTGCCAGCAGTTCCGGGGGGGTTGAAAAACTGTTTTTT.

The chain couples TRBV15 to TRBJ2-4, with D tentatively TRBD1 (6 bases). The CDR3 length is 14 residues. In germline, CDR1 is LNHNV, CDR2 YYDKDF (reference sequence). Trimming took off 5 bases at V and 9 bases at J, with 17 bases between the two ends. CDR3 region: CATSSRHRDAIQYF. In DNA form, the CDR3 reads TGTGCCACCAGCTCCCGACACAGGGATGCCATTCAGTACTTC.

The chain recombines TRBV28 with TRBJ1-4; D is ambiguous. There are 14 residues in the CDR3. Trimming stripped 6 bases from V and 8 bases from J, with 16 bases between. CDR1 MDHEN and CDR2 SYDVKM come from the germline V gene. The CDR3 nucleotides read TGTGCCAGCAGCCCGGGATGGATTCAGGAAAAACTGTTTTTT. It is translated as CASSPGWIQEKLFF.